The clone carrying this TCR beta chain was observed a few times. This sample was included in a study of T-cell reconstitution after alpha-beta-depleted transplantation in children. Unique molecular identifiers were incorporated when the TCRbeta library was constructed. From the PCR reads, TCRdb called clonotypes with MiXCR, one entry per CDR3 protein. The sample contains 600,000 to 700,000 distinct CDR3 sequences, roughly 17% of which appear only once. Germline-derived CDR1 and CDR2 are SEHNR and FQNEAQ (reference sequence). V was trimmed by 4 bases and J by 3 bases, leaving 13 bases between them. The CDR3 consists of 15 residues.

The source material was PBMCs from the stem cell graft donor, sampled from the stem cell graft. This TCR derives from a human donor who donated a stem cell graft to a child with acute myeloid leukemia. The chain links TRBV7-9 to TRBJ1-3; maybe TRBD1 (6 bases). This chain's CDR3 is CASSWLDRGGNTIYF. Here the CDR3 DNA reads TGTGCCAGCAGCTGGCTGGACAGAGGTGGAAACACCATATATTTT. The whole variable domain, filled in from reference TRBV7-9 and TRBJ1-3, reads DTGVSQNPRHKITKRGQNVTFRCDPISEHNRLYWYRQTLGQGPEFLTYFQNEAQLEKSRLLSDRFSAERPKGSFSTLEIQRTEQGDSAMYLCASSWLDRGGNTIYFGEGSWLTVV.